This T cell receptor (beta chain) was captured in a study of CD8 T cells in Susac syndrome. Whole-study findings and limits: In its TCR sequencing and HLA analysis, the study acknowledged that the number of individuals was relatively small.

For this clonotype: Its specificity is not known.

A quantity of about 0.5 to 1 ug RNA underwent reverse transcription using random hexamers. Amplification of TCR beta CDR3 used immunoSEQ multiplex PCR across 54 Vbeta and 13 Jbeta. MiXCR, applied by TCRdb to the immunoSEQ multiplex PCR reads, yields one record per CDR3 protein. The repertoire holds about 130,000 distinct CDR3 sequences, roughly 96% seen once, with roughly 0.12% in the top ten. CDR1 SGHRS and CDR2 YFSETQ come from the germline V gene. Deletions cut 2 bases from V and 0 bases from J, with 9 bases between. The CDR3 is 14 residues long. Sequencing of TCR beta, carried out with a high-throughput approach, was applied to CD8+ and CD4+ T cells from the blood.

This TCR derives from a human donor in good health. The sample was CD4+ T cells from PBMCs. The rearrangement links TRBV5-1 to TRBJ2-7; D unresolved. The CDR3 region has the DNA TGCGCCAGCAGCTTCGACATTTACTCCTACGAGCAGTACTTC. This encodes CASSFDIYSYEQYF.